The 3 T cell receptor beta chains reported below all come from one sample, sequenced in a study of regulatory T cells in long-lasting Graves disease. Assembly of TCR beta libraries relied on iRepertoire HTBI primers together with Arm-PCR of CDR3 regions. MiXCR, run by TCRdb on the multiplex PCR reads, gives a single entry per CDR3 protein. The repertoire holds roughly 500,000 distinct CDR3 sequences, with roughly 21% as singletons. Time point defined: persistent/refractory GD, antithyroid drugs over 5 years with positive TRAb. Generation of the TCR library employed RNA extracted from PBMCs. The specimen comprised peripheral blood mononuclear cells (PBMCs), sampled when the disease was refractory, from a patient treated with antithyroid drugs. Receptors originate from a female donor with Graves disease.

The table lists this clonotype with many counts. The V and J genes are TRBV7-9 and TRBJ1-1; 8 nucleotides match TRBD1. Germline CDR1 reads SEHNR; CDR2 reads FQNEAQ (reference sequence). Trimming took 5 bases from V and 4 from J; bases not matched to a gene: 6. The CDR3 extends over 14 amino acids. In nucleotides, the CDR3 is TGTGCCAGCAGCCCGACAGGGGTGGGCACTGAAGCTTTCTTT. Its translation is CASSPTGVGTEAFF. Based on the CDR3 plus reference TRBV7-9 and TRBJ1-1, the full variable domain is DTGVSQNPRHKITKRGQNVTFRCDPISEHNRLYWYRQTLGQGPEFLTYFQNEAQLEKSRLLSDRFSAERPKGSFSTLEIQRTEQGDSAMYLCASSPTGVGTEAFFGQGTRLTVV.

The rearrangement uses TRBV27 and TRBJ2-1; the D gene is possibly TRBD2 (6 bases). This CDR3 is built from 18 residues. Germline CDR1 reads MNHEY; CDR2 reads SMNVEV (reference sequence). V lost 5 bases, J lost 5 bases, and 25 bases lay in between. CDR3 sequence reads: CASSLISSQGGANNEQFF. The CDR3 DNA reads TGTGCCAGCAGTCTCATCTCCTCCCAGGGCGGGGCAAACAATGAGCAGTTCTTC.

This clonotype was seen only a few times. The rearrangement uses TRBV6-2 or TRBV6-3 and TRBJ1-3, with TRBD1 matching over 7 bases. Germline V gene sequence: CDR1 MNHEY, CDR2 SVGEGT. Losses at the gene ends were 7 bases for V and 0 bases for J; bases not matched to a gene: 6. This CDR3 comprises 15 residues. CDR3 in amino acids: CASIGQALSGNTIYF. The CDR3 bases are TGTGCCAGCATTGGACAGGCGCTCTCTGGAAACACCATATATTTT.